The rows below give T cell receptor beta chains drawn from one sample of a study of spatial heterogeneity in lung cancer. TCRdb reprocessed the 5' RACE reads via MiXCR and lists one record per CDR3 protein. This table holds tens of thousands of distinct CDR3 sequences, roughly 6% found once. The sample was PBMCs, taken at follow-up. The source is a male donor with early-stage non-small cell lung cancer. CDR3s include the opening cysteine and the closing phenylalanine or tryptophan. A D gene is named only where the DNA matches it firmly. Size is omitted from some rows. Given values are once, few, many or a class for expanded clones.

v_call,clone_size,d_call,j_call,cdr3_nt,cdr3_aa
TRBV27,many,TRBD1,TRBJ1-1,TGTGCCAGCACCCCACTCGGACAGGACGGAGTTGAAGCTTTCTTT,CASTPLGQDGVEAFF
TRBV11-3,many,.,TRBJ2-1,TGTGCCAGCAGCTTAGATCTAGGAGGCGGGTTCGACAATGAGCAGTTCTTC,CASSLDLGGGFDNEQFF
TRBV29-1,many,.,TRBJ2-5,TGCAGCGTTGCGCGACAGGGAGGCAGGGAGACCCAGTACTTC,CSVARQGGRETQYF
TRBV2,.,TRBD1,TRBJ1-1,TGTGCCAGCAGTAAGGACAGGGTACGGACTGAAGCTTTCTTT,CASSKDRVRTEAFF
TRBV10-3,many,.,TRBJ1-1,TGTGCCATCTGGTCCCCCGTGGAGGCTGAAGCTTTCTTT,CAIWSPVEAEAFF
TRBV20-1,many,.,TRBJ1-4,TGCAGTGCCGGCCGGGGGGCGGATGAAAAACTGTTTTTT,CSAGRGADEKLFF
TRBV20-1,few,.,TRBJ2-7,TGCAGTGCTAGACAGCCGAGCTCCTACGAGCAGTACTTC,CSARQPSSYEQYF
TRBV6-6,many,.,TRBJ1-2,TGTGCCAGCAGTCCAGGACAGAACTATGGCTACACCTTC,CASSPGQNYGYTF
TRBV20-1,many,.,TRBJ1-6,TGCAGTGCTAGAGATCCTAGTGAGGAGGGCAATTCACCCCTCCACTTT,CSARDPSEEGNSPLHF
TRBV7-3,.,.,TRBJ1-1,TGTGCCAGCAGTACCCACCAGGTGGGGGTCACTGAAGCTTTCTTT,CASSTHQVGVTEAFF
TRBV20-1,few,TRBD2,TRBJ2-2,TGCAGTGCTAGAGACCGAAAACTAGCGGGGGACACCGGGGAGCTGTTTTTT,CSARDRKLAGDTGELFF
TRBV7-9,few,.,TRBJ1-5,TGTGCCAGCAGCTTAACGAGAGGGGCTCCGGGGCCCCAGCATTTT,CASSLTRGAPGPQHF
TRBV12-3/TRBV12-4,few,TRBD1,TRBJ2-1,TGTGCCAGCAAACCGGGACAGGGGGCCGATGAGCAGTTCTTC,CASKPGQGADEQFF
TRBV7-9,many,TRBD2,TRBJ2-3,TGTGCCAGCAGCTTAGGTGCGGGGGGGCCTGCGTTGACAGATACGCAGTATTTT,CASSLGAGGPALTDTQYF
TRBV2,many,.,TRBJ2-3,TGTGCCAGCAGTGAAGATGACAGCCCGCAGTATTTT,CASSEDDSPQYF
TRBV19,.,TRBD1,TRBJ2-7,TGTGCCAGAGCCGGGACAGAGGCCTACGAGCAGTACTTC,CARAGTEAYEQYF
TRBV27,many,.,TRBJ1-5,TGTGCCAGCAGTTCCGGGGGGCCGTTTCAGCCCCAGCATTTT,CASSSGGPFQPQHF
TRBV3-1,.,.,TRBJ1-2,TGTGCCAGCAGCCAAGAGGCCACGAACTATGGCTACACCTTC,CASSQEATNYGYTF
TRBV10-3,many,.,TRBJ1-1,TGTGCCATCAGTGAACAATCAGGGTTTGGTGGTGAAGCTTTCTTT,CAISEQSGFGGEAFF
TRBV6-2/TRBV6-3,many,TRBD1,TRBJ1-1,TGTGCCAGCACCCCAGGGGGGGAAGCTTTCTTT,CASTPGGEAFF
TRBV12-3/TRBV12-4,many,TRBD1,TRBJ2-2,TGTGCCAGCAGTCCCGGACAGGGATCGAACACCGGGGAGCTGTTTTTT,CASSPGQGSNTGELFF
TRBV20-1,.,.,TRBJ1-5,TGCAGTGCTAGGGAACATGTTGGGGGTCAGCCCCAGCATTTT,CSAREHVGGQPQHF
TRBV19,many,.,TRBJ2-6,TGTGCCAGTAGTACGAACTCAGGACAAGGTGGTACTGGGGCCAACGTCCTGACTTTC,CASSTNSGQGGTGANVLTF
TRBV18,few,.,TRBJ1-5,TGTGCCAGCTCACCCGACAGCAATCAGCCCCAGCATTTT,CASSPDSNQPQHF
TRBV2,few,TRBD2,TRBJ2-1,TGTGCCAGCGTTAGGCTAGCGGGAGGTGAGCAGTTCTTC,CASVRLAGGEQFF
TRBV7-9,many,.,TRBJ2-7,TGTGCCAGCAGCTTAACGGCCTCCGAGTCCGAGCAGTACTTC,CASSLTASESEQYF
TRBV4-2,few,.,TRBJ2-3,TGTGCCAGCAGCCAAGAGCTGGCGTTCACAGATACGCAGTATTTT,CASSQELAFTDTQYF
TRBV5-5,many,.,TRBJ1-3,TGTGCCAGCAGCTTGGATGTCGCTGGAAACACCATATATTTT,CASSLDVAGNTIYF
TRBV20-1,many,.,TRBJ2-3,TGCAGTGCTAGAGAGCTAGCGCGAGGCACAGATACGCAGTATTTT,CSARELARGTDTQYF
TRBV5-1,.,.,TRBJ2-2,TGCGCCAACAGCTTACGGAGCGGGCAGAACACCGGGGAGCTGTTTTTT,CANSLRSGQNTGELFF
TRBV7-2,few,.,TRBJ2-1,TGTGCCAGCAGCTTAGGTTTGGGGAATGAGCAGTTCTTC,CASSLGLGNEQFF
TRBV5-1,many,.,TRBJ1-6,TGCGCCAGCAGCTTTAAGGGCTTGGATTCACCCCTCCACTTT,CASSFKGLDSPLHF
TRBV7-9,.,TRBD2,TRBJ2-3,TGTGCCAGCAGCCCTGGACTAGCGGCGACAGATACGCAGTATTTT,CASSPGLAATDTQYF
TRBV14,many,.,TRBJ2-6,TGTGCCAGCAGCCAAGGTCGAACTCGGTACAACTCTGGGGCCAACGTCCTGACTTTC,CASSQGRTRYNSGANVLTF
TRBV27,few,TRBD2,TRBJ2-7,TGTGCCAGCAGGGATCTTAGCGGGGGGCTATCCTACGAGCAGTACTTC,CASRDLSGGLSYEQYF
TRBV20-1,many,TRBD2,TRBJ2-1,TGCAGTGCTAGAGATCAGGGAGGGCTGGTAGTGAATGAGCAGTTCTTC,CSARDQGGLVVNEQFF
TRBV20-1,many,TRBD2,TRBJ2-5,TGCAGTGCTTCTAGCGGGAGGGCCCAAAAAGAGACCCAGTACTTC,CSASSGRAQKETQYF
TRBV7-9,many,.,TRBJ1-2,TGTGCCAGCAGGCCCCCGAGGATTGGCTATGGCTACACCTTC,CASRPPRIGYGYTF
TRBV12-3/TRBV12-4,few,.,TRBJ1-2,TGTGCCAGCAGTTTTTCGGCCGCAAGCTATGGCTACACCTTC,CASSFSAASYGYTF
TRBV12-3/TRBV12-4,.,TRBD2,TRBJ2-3,TGTGCCAGCAGCACCCGGGGGAGGGCCTCCACAGATACGCAGTATTTT,CASSTRGRASTDTQYF
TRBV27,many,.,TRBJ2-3,TGTGCCAGCAGTTTAAAAAGGGCGTACACAGATACGCAGTATTTT,CASSLKRAYTDTQYF
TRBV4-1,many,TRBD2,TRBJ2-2,TGCGCCAGCAGCCAAGGAGCGGGAGCTAACACCGGGGAGCTGTTTTTT,CASSQGAGANTGELFF
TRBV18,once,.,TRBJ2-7,TGTGCCAGCTCACCACGCGAGGGAGAAGACGAGCAGTACTTC,CASSPREGEDEQYF
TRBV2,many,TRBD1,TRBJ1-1,TGTGCCAGCAGTTCACAGGGGAGCACTGAAGCTTTCTTT,CASSSQGSTEAFF
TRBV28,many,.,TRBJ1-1,TGTGCCAGCAGTTTATTTTCCAACACTGAAGCTTTCTTT,CASSLFSNTEAFF
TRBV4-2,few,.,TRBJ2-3,TGTGCCAGCAGCCAAGCCGGGGGCACAGATACGCAGTATTTT,CASSQAGGTDTQYF
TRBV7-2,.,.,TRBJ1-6,TGTGCCAGCAGCCCCATACCGGGACAAGCTTCACCCCTCCACTTT,CASSPIPGQASPLHF
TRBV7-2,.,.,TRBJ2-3,TGTGCCAGCAGCTTGAAGCAGATGGGGCCCGATACGCAGTATTTT,CASSLKQMGPDTQYF
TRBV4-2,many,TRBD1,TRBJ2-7,TGTGCCAGCAGCCCGCGACAGGGAAACTACGAGCAGTACTTC,CASSPRQGNYEQYF